This record covers a single T cell receptor (beta chain). This clonotype was counted only a few times. The clone's antigen remains unknown. Within one base of it there is no much larger clone, and no base qualities were kept. This record comes from a study of T-cell memory formation after mild COVID-19 (dated by TCRdb to about 2021). Background on the whole study: TCR sequence clusters from the two donors were largely donor specific. T-cell clones expanding and contracting after mild COVID-19 in a couple of donors were tracked by longitudinal TCRalpha and TCRbeta repertoire sequencing. The cohort was made up of two young adult volunteers, one female and one male, who were previously healthy.

The run used an Illumina NovaSeq 6000. cDNA libraries for TCRalpha and TCRbeta were prepared by 5'RACE using constant-segment primers, with sample barcodes and unique molecular identifiers added. RNA was extracted from every sample with Trizol reagent. Library amplification was performed in two PCR steps, and a second sample barcode and Illumina TruSeq adapters were introduced in the second step. The libraries were sequenced on an Illumina NovaSeq using 2 x 150 bp paired-end reads. In the source study's methods: Demultiplexing of reads and collapsing into UMI-guided consensus sequences were performed with migec v1.2.7. Using mixcr v2.1.11, UMI consensuses were aligned to TRA and TRB V and J templates and then assembled into clonotypes. Expanded or contracted clonotypes were those called significant by both edgeR and NoisET, with noise models trained on biological replicates. For edgeR calls, the thresholds were a false discovery rate-adjusted p below 0.01 and a log2 fold-change of 1. PCA with hierarchical clustering of max-normalized trajectories of the 1000 most abundant clonotypes was used as exploratory dynamics analysis. Separately sequenced CD4+ and CD8+ repertoires were used to assign a CD4 or CD8 phenotype to each responding clone. The public reads were reprocessed in TCRdb via fastp at Q25 and MiXCR, keeping in-frame beta chains. Entries that share a CDR3 protein sequence are merged under the most common genes and DNA. TCRdb, not the authors, supplied the V and J calls. This sample comprises hundreds of thousands of distinct CDR3 sequences, less than 25% of them detected only once. The top ten constitute 7% to 9% of the sample.

PBMCs were isolated by Ficoll-Paque density gradient centrifugation. The study at large found these results: The study covered only a couple of mild cases, and larger cohorts including severe cases with pre-infection samples were considered necessary. Contracting CD4+ clones turned up mainly in the CM and EM memory subsets, whereas EMRA was where CD8+ clones were enriched. Some responding clones were found in pre-infection memory, which suggests that pre-existing cross-reactive memory T cells took part in the SARS-CoV-2 response. Balanced CD4/CD8 phenotypes were observed for clones contracting from day 15 to 85, whereas a bias towards CD4+ was observed for a second wave of clones expanding from day 15 to 37. SARS-CoV-2 specificity was not confirmed for the second-wave clones peaking on day 37.

Spanning cysteine to phenylalanine, the CDR3 consists of 14 amino acids. The entry retains the CDR3 DNA only, 42 bases that are in frame from base 1. V is reduced by 1 base and J by 0 bases, leaving a spacing of 5 bases between them. From the germline V gene (reference sequence), CDR1 is SEHNR and CDR2 is FQNEAQ. This clonotype originated in an adult woman who had mild COVID-19 (a few samples of this study predate the infection). The sample titles of this study are shuffled in the database, so cell type and time point are left out; the donor was told from shared clones. Material: PBMCs or a T cell subset sorted from them (not recorded which). Rearrangement joined TRBV7-9 to TRBJ2-3, with no reliable assignment of the D segment. The CDR3 is CASSLDVSTDTQYF. The DNA sequence is TGTGCCAGCAGCTTAGACGTAAGCACAGATACGCAGTATTTT.